These T cell receptor beta chains were read from a single sample in a study of T cells after yellow fever vaccination. TCRdb independently ran MiXCR on the 5' RACE reads; one entry per CDR3 protein. The sample yields 80,000 to 100,000 distinct CDR3 sequences, about 8.8% seen once. This specimen was CD8+ T cells not binding an NS4B(214-222) dextramer, sorted from PBMCs, taken approximately 15 days after the first yellow fever vaccination. The origin of the receptors is a man younger than 35 who received the YFV17D yellow fever vaccine. CDR3s include the opening cysteine and the closing phenylalanine or tryptophan. Each record gives: D gene, V gene, J gene, clone size, CDR3 protein, CDR3 DNA. A D gene is named only where the DNA matches it firmly. Some rows mark clone size as missing; the rest say once, few, many or name a class of expanded clone.

TRBD2	TRBV20-1	TRBJ2-1	-	CSARDGTSSGGWYEQFF	TGCAGTGCTAGAGACGGGACTTCTAGCGGGGGGTGGTATGAGCAGTTCTTC
-	TRBV4-1	TRBJ2-1	few	CASSPPTRGHEQFF	TGCGCCAGCAGCCCCCCGACCCGGGGCCATGAGCAGTTCTTC
-	TRBV30	TRBJ1-6	-	CAWSVREVSPLHF	TGTGCCTGGAGTGTACGGGAGGTTTCACCCCTCCACTTT
-	TRBV5-1	TRBJ2-7	many	CAESYEQYF	TGCGCCGAATCCTACGAGCAGTACTTC
-	TRBV7-2	TRBJ1-4	few	CASSEWGGEKLFF	TGTGCCAGCAGCGAGTGGGGAGGGGAAAAACTGTTTTTT
-	TRBV12-3/TRBV12-4	TRBJ1-2	-	CASSFTRGDGYTF	TGTGCCAGCAGTTTTACCCGGGGCGACGGCTACACCTTC
TRBD2	TRBV12-3/TRBV12-4	TRBJ2-7	-	CASSLLAGADLQYF	TGTGCCAGCAGTTTATTAGCGGGGGCTGACCTGCAGTACTTC
-	TRBV5-4	TRBJ1-2	-	CASSSGYGYTF	TGTGCCAGCAGCTCAGGGTATGGCTACACCTTC
TRBD2	TRBV7-3	TRBJ2-1	-	CASSSAGDSYNEQFF	TGTGCCAGCAGCTCAGCGGGGGATTCCTACAATGAGCAGTTCTTC
TRBD1	TRBV4-3	TRBJ1-2	-	CASSQDPAGTGTRYGYTF	TGCGCCAGCAGCCAAGATCCTGCGGGGACAGGTACCCGCTATGGCTACACCTTC
TRBD1	TRBV4-3	TRBJ2-5	-	CASSQDRTGGAWGETQYF	TGCGCCAGCAGCCAAGACAGGACAGGGGGCGCTTGGGGAGAGACCCAGTACTTC
-	TRBV7-2	TRBJ1-6	-	CASRTEKWNSPLHF	TGTGCCAGCAGGACGGAGAAGTGGAATTCACCCCTCCACTTT
-	TRBV12-3/TRBV12-4	TRBJ2-1	-	CASFSGQGGWFF	TGTGCCAGCTTCTCTGGCCAGGGTGGTTGGTTCTTC
TRBD1	TRBV13	TRBJ1-1	few	CASSALDRVRVAEAFF	TGTGCCAGCAGCGCACTGGACAGGGTGAGGGTAGCTGAAGCTTTCTTT
-	TRBV7-9	TRBJ2-5	many	CASSLRHQETQYF	TGTGCCAGCAGCTTAAGACACCAAGAGACCCAGTACTTC
-	TRBV4-3	TRBJ2-3	-	CASSQRVAATDTQYF	TGCGCCAGCAGCCAAAGGGTAGCGGCCACAGATACGCAGTATTTT
-	TRBV19	TRBJ2-3	few	CASSIVRASSTDTQYF	TGTGCCAGTAGTATAGTTAGGGCCTCTAGCACAGATACGCAGTATTTT
-	TRBV4-1	TRBJ2-1	-	CASSPPRGAGNEQFF	TGCGCCAGCAGCCCTCCCCGGGGGGCCGGCAATGAGCAGTTCTTC
TRBD2	TRBV29-1	TRBJ2-1	-	CSVEGGGTYNEQFF	TGCAGCGTTGAGGGGGGGGGGACCTACAATGAGCAGTTCTTC
-	TRBV10-3	TRBJ1-4	-	CATAKNDRTNEKLFF	TGTGCCACCGCAAAAAACGACAGAACTAATGAAAAACTGTTTTTT
TRBD2	TRBV7-9	TRBJ2-5	few	CASSLAGHLQETQYF	TGTGCCAGCAGCCTAGCGGGACACTTACAAGAGACCCAGTACTTC
TRBD1	TRBV7-9	TRBJ1-3	few	CASSLRTGGMGNTIYF	TGTGCCAGCAGCCTGCGGACAGGGGGCATGGGAAACACCATATATTTT
-	TRBV29-1	TRBJ1-2	-	CSVVAAYGYTF	TGCAGCGTGGTCGCGGCCTATGGCTACACCTTC
-	TRBV5-5	TRBJ1-1	-	CASSLGFLGGEAFF	TGTGCCAGCAGCTTGGGCTTCCTAGGGGGTGAAGCTTTCTTT
-	TRBV5-1	TRBJ2-7	-	CASSYNYEQYF	TGCGCCAGCAGCTACAACTACGAGCAGTACTTC
-	TRBV7-9	TRBJ1-2	-	CASSSPRSDGYTF	TGTGCCAGCAGCTCTCCAAGGTCTGATGGCTACACCTTC
TRBD2	TRBV7-2	TRBJ2-3	-	CASSRGDWTSGKDTQYF	TGTGCCAGCAGCCGAGGGGATTGGACTAGCGGGAAAGATACGCAGTATTTT
-	TRBV10-2	TRBJ1-2	-	CASSVDSRAYGYTF	TGCGCCAGCAGTGTGGACAGCCGAGCATATGGCTACACCTTC
-	TRBV9	TRBJ2-1	few	CASSGSGTEQFF	TGTGCCAGCAGCGGTAGCGGCACTGAGCAGTTCTTC
TRBD1	TRBV11-1	TRBJ2-3	-	CASSDRDRKEKSTDTQYF	TGTGCCAGCAGCGACCGGGACAGGAAAGAAAAGAGCACAGATACGCAGTATTTT
-	TRBV11-2	TRBJ2-3	few	CASSLDGGLTGTDTQYF	TGTGCCAGCAGCTTAGATGGGGGGCTGACGGGCACAGATACGCAGTATTTT
-	TRBV4-1	TRBJ1-6	few	CASSPSIGSPLHF	TGCGCCAGCAGCCCATCCATCGGATCACCCCTCCACTTT
-	TRBV7-2	TRBJ1-1	-	CASSLARNTEAFF	TGTGCCAGCAGCCTCGCGCGAAACACTGAAGCTTTCTTT
TRBD2	TRBV12-3/TRBV12-4	TRBJ2-5	-	CASSGKGGRGADRRYF	TGTGCCAGCAGCGGCAAAGGGGGGCGGGGGGCGGACCGGAGGTACTTC
-	TRBV19	TRBJ1-1	-	CASSPPGAGTEAFF	TGTGCCAGTAGTCCACCGGGGGCTGGCACTGAAGCTTTCTTT
TRBD2	TRBV6-2/TRBV6-3	TRBJ2-5	few	CASSPLAGEQETQYF	TGTGCCAGCAGTCCACTAGCGGGGGAACAAGAGACCCAGTACTTC
TRBD2	TRBV10-3	TRBJ2-4	-	CAISSGLAGENIQYF	TGTGCCATCAGTTCGGGACTAGCGGGGGAGAACATTCAGTACTTC
TRBD1	TRBV4-1	TRBJ1-1	-	CASSQATYRGSNTEAFF	TGCGCCAGCAGCCAAGCGACCTACAGGGGGTCTAACACTGAAGCTTTCTTT
-	TRBV6-2/TRBV6-3	TRBJ2-3	many	CASSFAGSTDTQYF	TGTGCCAGCAGTTTCGCGGGCAGCACAGATACGCAGTATTTT
-	TRBV7-9	TRBJ2-4	few	CASSPLGLAKNIQYF	TGTGCCAGCAGCCCCCTTGGTCTAGCCAAAAACATTCAGTACTTC
-	TRBV7-6	TRBJ2-1	few	CASSFERYSSYNEQFF	TGTGCCAGCAGCTTCGAGCGGTATAGCTCCTACAATGAGCAGTTCTTC
-	TRBV19	TRBJ1-5	few	CASSVSRGNQPQHF	TGTGCCAGTAGTGTTTCGAGAGGAAATCAGCCCCAGCATTTT
TRBD2	TRBV5-1	TRBJ2-3	few	CASSPGLAGIPLTDTQYF	TGCGCCAGCAGCCCGGGACTAGCGGGGATCCCCCTCACAGATACGCAGTATTTT
TRBD1	TRBV19	TRBJ2-7	few	CASSWGTGGYEQYF	TGTGCCAGTAGTTGGGGGACAGGGGGCTACGAGCAGTACTTC
-	TRBV2	TRBJ2-1	few	CASISGTKWAEQFF	TGTGCCAGCATCAGCGGAACAAAATGGGCTGAGCAGTTCTTC
-	TRBV6-2/TRBV6-3	TRBJ1-1	-	CASNLQEFTEAFF	TGTGCCAGCAACCTCCAGGAGTTCACTGAAGCTTTCTTT